This TCR beta chain was profiled in a study of blood T cell repertoires in COVID-19. Trimming left V 1 base short and J 1 base short, with 7 bases between. This CDR3 comprises 13 residues. CDR1 GTSNPN and CDR2 SVGIG come from the germline V gene (reference sequence). The method was immunoSEQ multiplex PCR; TCRdb's version includes in-frame clones alone and lacks a portion of them. The table records 450,000 to 600,000 clones, roughly nine tenths of them present only once. The genes are TRBV30 and TRBJ2-5, with D perhaps TRBD1 (5 bases). The source material was PBMCs or T cells enriched from blood (not recorded which). This receptor was identified in a woman under 30 who had recovered from COVID-19. In DNA form, the CDR3 reads TGTGCCTGGAGTGAGGGGATCCAAGAGACCCAGTACTTC. Encoded protein: CAWSEGIQETQYF.